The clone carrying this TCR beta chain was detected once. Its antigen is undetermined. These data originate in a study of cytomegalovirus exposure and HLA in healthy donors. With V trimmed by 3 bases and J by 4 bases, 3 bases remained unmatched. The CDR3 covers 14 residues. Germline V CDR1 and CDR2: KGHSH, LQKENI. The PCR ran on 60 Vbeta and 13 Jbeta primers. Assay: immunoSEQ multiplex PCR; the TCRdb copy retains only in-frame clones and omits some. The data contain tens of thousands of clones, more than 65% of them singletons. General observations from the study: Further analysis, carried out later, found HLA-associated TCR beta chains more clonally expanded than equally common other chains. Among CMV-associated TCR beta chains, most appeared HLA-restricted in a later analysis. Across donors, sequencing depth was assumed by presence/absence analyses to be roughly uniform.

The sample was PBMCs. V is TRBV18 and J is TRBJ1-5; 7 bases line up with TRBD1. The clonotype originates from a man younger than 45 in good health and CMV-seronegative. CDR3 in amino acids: CASSPQTGNQPQHF. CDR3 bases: TGTGCCAGCTCACCCCAGACAGGGAATCAGCCCCAGCATTTT.